This T cell receptor beta chain was obtained from a study of neurological immune-mediated disorders. In its sample, this clonotype was seen many times. Being one base from a much bigger clone, this may be a read error. Looked up from germline, CDR1 is MNHEY and CDR2 is SVGAGI. Between the trimmed V and J ends, which lost 2 bases and 1 base, there was a span of 9 bases. This CDR3 has 14 amino acids. 5'RACE generated cDNA with 10-nucleotide random UMIs. One entry per CDR3 protein results from TCRdb running MiXCR on the 5' RACE reads. The sample lists roughly 56,000 distinct CDR3 sequences, about an eighth occurring once. Where libraries were unsorted, they were derived from 2 million PBMCs stored at -80 degrees C.

Specimen: PBMCs. This TCR came from a man aged 60-69 years in good health. The genes are TRBV6-5 and TRBJ2-7; possibly TRBD1 for D (6 bases). DNA of the CDR3: TGTGCCAGCAGTTACCGGGACAAGTCCTACGAGCAGTACTTC. This codes for CASSYRDKSYEQYF.